This TCR beta chain was captured by sequencing in a study of T cells in Graves' hyperthyroidism and ophthalmopathy. The study's findings and limits: Ophthalmopathy, which appeared later, was predicted by the model a median about 5.9 months before onset.

Diagnosis relied on clinical symptoms, serum thyroxine and TRAb, thyroid ultrasound and orbital computed tomography. The CDR3 sequence is 15 residues long. With V trimmed by 5 bases and J by 1 base, 7 bases remained unmatched. Germline CDR1 is WNHNN and CDR2 is SYGVQD (reference sequence). Amplified TCR beta CDR3 regions derived from RNA transcripts. An initial round of RT-PCR targeting the TCR CDR3 relied on the HTBI primer set. TCRdb analysed the multiplex PCR reads with MiXCR anew, one entry per CDR3 protein. The sample records 600,000 to 800,000 distinct CDR3 sequences, over 35% being singletons. In its sample, this clonotype was seen many times. Its specificity is not known.

This receptor was obtained from a woman aged 40-49 years with Graves' hyperthyroidism. Sequences were obtained from blood. This rearrangement joins TRBV10-1 to TRBJ2-5; 7 bases agree with TRBD1. The CDR3 region is CASSPGGRIQETQYF. The CDR3, as DNA: TGCGCCAGCAGTCCAGGGGGAAGGATCCAAGAGACCCAGTACTTC.